The 14 T cell receptor beta chains below were found in one sample sequenced in a study of cytomegalovirus exposure and HLA in healthy donors. The PCR was carried out with 60 Vbeta primers and 13 Jbeta primers. Profiled with immunoSEQ multiplex PCR; TCRdb holds only in-frame clones, not every one. The sample contains 200,000 to 250,000 clones, 70% of which appear only once. Sequencing was done on a sample of PBMCs. These receptors came from a man aged 40-49 years in good health and CMV-seropositive.

This chain's CDR3 is CASSLEPVPYEQYF. CDR3 coding DNA: TGTGCCAGCAGCTTAGAGCCTGTTCCCTACGAGCAGTACTTC. The rearrangement uses TRBV7-2 and TRBJ2-7; D not certain. The CDR3 has 14 residues. The V and J ends lost 1 base and 2 bases respectively, with 9 bases between them. CDR1 and CDR2 (germline): SGHTA, FQGNSA. The variable domain in full, with the rest retrieved from reference TRBV7-2 and TRBJ2-7, is GAGVSQSPSNKVTEKGKDVELRCDPISGHTALYWYRQSLGQGLEFLIYFQGNSAPDKSGLPSDRFSAERTGGSVSTLTIQRTQQEDSAVYLCASSLEPVPYEQYFGPGTRLTVT.

The gene calls are TRBV5-6 and TRBJ1-2; TRBD1 agrees at 8 bases. CDR1 SGHDT and CDR2 YYEEEE come from the germline V gene. J gave up 2 bases and V 4 bases, and 4 bases lay outside the gene matches. The CDR3 runs 14 residues. CDR3 bases: TGTGCCAGCAGCCCTGGACAGGGCAACTATGGCTACACCTTC. Protein product: CASSPGQGNYGYTF.

The V call is TRBV9, the J call TRBJ2-2; D gene unclear. This CDR3 spans 15 amino acids. V dropped 3 bases and J dropped 4 bases, with 13 bases sitting between them. CDR1 is SGDLS, CDR2 YYNGEE, per germline. The DNA of the CDR3 is TGTGCCAGCAGCGCCCGAGGAACCAGCACCGGGGAGCTGTTTTTT. Translated, it gives CASSARGTSTGELFF.

This clone was picked up a small number of times. The same CDR3 arises from other DNA sequences in this sample as well. The chain employs TRBV10-3 and TRBJ2-6, with 7 bases aligning to TRBD1. The CDR3 has 21 residues. V lost 0 bases to trimming and J lost 2 bases; unmatched junction nucleotides: 16. Per the germline V gene, CDR1 is ENHRY and CDR2 is SYGVKD. CDR3 bases: TGTGCCATCAGTGAGTCAGGGAAAAACAGGGGCATGGTCCCTGGGGCCAACGTCCTGACTTTC. It encodes CAISESGKNRGMVPGANVLTF.

This chain connects TRBV7-2 to TRBJ2-1; no definite D call. Germline V gives CDR1 SGHTA, CDR2 FQGNSA. V lost 3 bases and J lost 10, with 4 bases in between. The CDR3 is 10 residues long. The CDR3 DNA reads TGTGCCAGCAGCTTGGAGGAGCAGTTCTTC. This translates into CASSLEEQFF.

The rearrangement links TRBV5-1 to TRBJ1-2, with D unresolved. With 0 bases removed from V and 8 bases from J, the gap between germline ends came to 14 bases. This CDR3 is built from 14 residues. The germline V gene has CDR1 SGHRS and CDR2 YFSETQ. The CDR3 region has the DNA TGCGCCAGCAGCTTGGATGTTGCGTCCTACGGCTACACCTTC. Its protein is CASSLDVASYGYTF.

V gene TRBV5-1 combines with J gene TRBJ1-3; TRBD1 aligns across 7 bases. The CDR3 spans 13 residues. J was trimmed by 3 bases and V by 5 bases; bases with no gene match: 2. In germline, CDR1 is SGHRS, CDR2 YFSETQ. DNA for the CDR3: TGCGCCAGCAGGTGGGACAGTGGAAACACCATATATTTT. Its translation is CASRWDSGNTIYF.

This chain uses TRBV7-2 with TRBJ1-1; tentatively, D is TRBD1 (5 bases). The ends were cut back, 2 bases at V and 1 base at J, with 11 bases in the middle. CDR3 size: 15 residues. Germline-derived CDR1 and CDR2 are SGHTA and FQGNSA. The CDR3 protein is CASSLRGKQNTEAFF. The CDR3 DNA is TGTGCCAGCAGCTTAAGGGGCAAGCAGAACACTGAAGCTTTCTTT. The full variable domain, completed using reference TRBV7-2 and TRBJ1-1, is GAGVSQSPSNKVTEKGKDVELRCDPISGHTALYWYRQSLGQGLEFLIYFQGNSAPDKSGLPSDRFSAERTGGSVSTLTIQRTQQEDSAVYLCASSLRGKQNTEAFFGQGTRLTVV.

This rearrangement joins TRBV7-2 to TRBJ2-2; D is perhaps TRBD2 (6 bases). Looked up from germline, CDR1 is SGHTA and CDR2 is FQGNSA. There are 13 residues in the CDR3. Trimming pared 5 bases from V and 4 bases from J, leaving 8 bases between. CDR3 nucleotide sequence: TGTGCCAGCAGCCCAGCGGGCACCGGGGAGCTGTTTTTT. Encoded protein: CASSPAGTGELFF.

In DNA, the CDR3 is TGTGCCAGCAGTATGACAACTAGCGGGGTTACAGATACGCAGTATTTT. This codes for CASSMTTSGVTDTQYF. The V gene is TRBV28, the J gene TRBJ2-3; 10 nucleotides match TRBD2. CDR3 length: 16 amino acids. Trimming cost V 5 bases and J 3 bases; bases outside gene matches: 8. CDR1 is MDHEN and CDR2 is SYDVKM in the germline V gene.

This clone was recorded a few times. The J gene is TRBJ2-7, the V gene TRBV19, with a tentative D call TRBD2 (6 bases). V lost 4 bases, J lost 4 bases, and 14 bases lay in between. The CDR3 is made up of 14 amino acids. CDR1 is LNHDA and CDR2 is SQIVND in the germline V gene (reference sequence). The CDR3 region has the DNA TGTGCCAGTAGTACGTCCTACGCGGGGTACGAGCAGTACTTC. It encodes CASSTSYAGYEQYF.

The V gene is TRBV13, the J gene TRBJ1-2, with 7 positions matching TRBD1. This CDR3 is built from 14 residues. Germline V CDR1 and CDR2: PRHDT, FYEKMQ (reference sequence). The J segment lost 8 bases and the V segment lost 0 bases, leaving 6 bases of the junction unmatched. The CDR3 nucleotides read TGTGCCAGCAGCTTAGGCCACCCAGGGGGGGGCTACACCTTC. It codes for CASSLGHPGGGYTF.

V gene TRBV5-6 combines with J gene TRBJ2-1; 9 bases are a match to TRBD1. Germline trimming cut 3 bases from V and 2 bases from J; bases unmatched to any gene: 6. The CDR3 runs to 16 residues. In germline, CDR1 is SGHDT, CDR2 YYEEEE. CDR3 in amino acids: CASSWETGGAYNEQFF. The CDR3 region has the DNA TGTGCCAGCAGCTGGGAAACAGGGGGCGCCTACAATGAGCAGTTCTTC.

This clone was detected a few times. The rearrangement joins TRBV7-2 to TRBJ2-3, with D perhaps matching TRBD2 (6 bases). CDR3 length: 14 residues. Germline V gene lookup returns CDR1 SGHTA and CDR2 FQGNSA. Trimming removed 5 bases from V and 0 bases from J, with 9 bases in between. The CDR3 sequence: CASSRGDSTDTQYF. The DNA for the CDR3 is TGTGCCAGCAGCCGCGGGGACAGCACAGATACGCAGTATTTT. Full variable domain (remainder filled in from reference TRBV7-2 and TRBJ2-3): GAGVSQSPSNKVTEKGKDVELRCDPISGHTALYWYRQSLGQGLEFLIYFQGNSAPDKSGLPSDRFSAERTGGSVSTLTIQRTQQEDSAVYLCASSRGDSTDTQYFGPGTRLTVL.